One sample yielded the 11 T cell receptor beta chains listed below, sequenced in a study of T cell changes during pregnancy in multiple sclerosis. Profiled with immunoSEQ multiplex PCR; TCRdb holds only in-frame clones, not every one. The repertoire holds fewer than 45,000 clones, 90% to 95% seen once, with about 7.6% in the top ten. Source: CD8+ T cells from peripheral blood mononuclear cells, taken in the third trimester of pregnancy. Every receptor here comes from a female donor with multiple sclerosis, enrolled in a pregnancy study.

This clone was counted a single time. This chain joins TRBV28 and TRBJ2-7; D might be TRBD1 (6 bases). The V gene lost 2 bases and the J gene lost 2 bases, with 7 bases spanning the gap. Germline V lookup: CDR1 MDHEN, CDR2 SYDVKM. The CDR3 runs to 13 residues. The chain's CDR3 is CASSLAGAYEQYF. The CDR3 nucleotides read TGTGCCAGCAGTTTAGCAGGGGCCTACGAGCAGTACTTC.

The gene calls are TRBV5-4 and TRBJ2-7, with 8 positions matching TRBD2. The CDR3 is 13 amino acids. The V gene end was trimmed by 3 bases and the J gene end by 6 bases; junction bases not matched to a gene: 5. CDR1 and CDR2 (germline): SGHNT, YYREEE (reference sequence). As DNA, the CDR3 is TGTGCCAGCAGCTCTGGACTAGCAGGCGAGCAGTACTTC. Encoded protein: CASSSGLAGEQYF.

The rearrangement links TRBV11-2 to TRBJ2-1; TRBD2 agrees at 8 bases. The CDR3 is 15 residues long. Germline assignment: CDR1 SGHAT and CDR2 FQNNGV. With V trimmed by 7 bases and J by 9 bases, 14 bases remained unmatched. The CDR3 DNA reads TGTGCCAGCACCCCGGGGGGGGGAGGGATGGGTGAGCAGTTCTTC. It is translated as CASTPGGGGMGEQFF.

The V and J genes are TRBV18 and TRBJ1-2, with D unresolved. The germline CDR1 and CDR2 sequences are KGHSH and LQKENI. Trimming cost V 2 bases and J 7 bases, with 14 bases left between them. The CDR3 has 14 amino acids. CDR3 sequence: CASSPSAGRSGYTF. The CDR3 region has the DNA TGTGCCAGCTCACCAAGTGCCGGTCGAAGTGGCTACACCTTC.

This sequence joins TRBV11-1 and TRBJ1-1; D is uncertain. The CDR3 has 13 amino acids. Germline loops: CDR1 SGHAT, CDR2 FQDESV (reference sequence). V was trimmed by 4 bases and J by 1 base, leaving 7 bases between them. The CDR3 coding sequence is TGTGCCAGCAGCTCCGGTTCGAACACTGAAGCTTTCTTT. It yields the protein CASSSGSNTEAFF.

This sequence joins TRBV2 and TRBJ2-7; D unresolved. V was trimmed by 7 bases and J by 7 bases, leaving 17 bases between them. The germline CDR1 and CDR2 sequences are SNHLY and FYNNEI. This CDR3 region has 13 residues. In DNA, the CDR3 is TGTGCCAGCACCCTTGCCCAGATTACGGAGCAGTACTTC. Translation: CASTLAQITEQYF.

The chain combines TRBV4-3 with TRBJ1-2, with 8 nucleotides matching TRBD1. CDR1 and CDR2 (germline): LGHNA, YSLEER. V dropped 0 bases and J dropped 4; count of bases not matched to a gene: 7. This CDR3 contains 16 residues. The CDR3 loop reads CASSQDRAGGGYGYTF. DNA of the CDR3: TGCGCCAGCAGCCAAGATAGAGCAGGGGGCGGCTATGGCTACACCTTC.

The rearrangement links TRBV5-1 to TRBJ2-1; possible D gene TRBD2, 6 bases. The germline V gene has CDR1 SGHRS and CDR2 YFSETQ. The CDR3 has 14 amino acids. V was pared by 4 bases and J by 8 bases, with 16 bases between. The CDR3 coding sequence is TGCGCCAGCAGCCGCATCTGGGGCGGGGATGAGCAGTTCTTC. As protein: CASSRIWGGDEQFF.

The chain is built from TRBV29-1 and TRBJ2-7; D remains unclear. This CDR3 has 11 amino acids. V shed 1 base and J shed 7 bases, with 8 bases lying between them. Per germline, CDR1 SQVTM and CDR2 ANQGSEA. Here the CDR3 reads CSVEVDTEQYF. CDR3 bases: TGCAGCGTTGAAGTAGACACAGAGCAGTACTTC.

The DNA for the CDR3 is TGCGCCAGCAGCCAAGATCGCTTGGGACTAGCGGCCCTTTCGCCATACAATGAGCAGTTCTTC. Residues: CASSQDRLGLAALSPYNEQFF. V is TRBV4-3 and J is TRBJ2-1; 11 bases are a match to TRBD2. The CDR3 sequence is 21 residues long. V dropped 0 bases and J dropped 4; count of bases not matched to a gene: 17. In germline, CDR1 is LGHNA, CDR2 YSLEER.

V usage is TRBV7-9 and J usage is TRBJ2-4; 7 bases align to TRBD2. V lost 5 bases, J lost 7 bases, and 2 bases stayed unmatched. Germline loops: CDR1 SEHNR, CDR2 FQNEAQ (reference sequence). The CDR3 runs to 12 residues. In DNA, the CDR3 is TGTGCCAGCAGCGACGGGGGGAACATTCAGTACTTC. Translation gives CASSDGGNIQYF.